This entry lists 22 T cell receptor beta chains sequenced from one sample in a study of T cells in localized non-small cell lung cancer. Profiling relied on immunoSEQ multiplex PCR, and the TCRdb table lists in-frame clones only, not all of them. This sample has approximately 150,000 clones, with about 90% found just once. The sample in question was peripheral blood, obtained before any cancer treatment. All receptors come from a female donor at least 60 years old with stage I lung adenocarcinoma.

The chain recombines TRBV29-1 with TRBJ1-5; a possible D gene is TRBD1 (6 bases). V was pared by 6 bases and J by 3 bases, with 12 bases between. Germline CDR1 SQVTM, CDR2 ANQGSEA. This CDR3 has 13 residues. The CDR3 reads CSVDQGLNQPQHF. In DNA form, the CDR3 reads TGCAGCGTGGACCAGGGGCTCAATCAGCCCCAGCATTTT.

V gene TRBV7-3 combines with J gene TRBJ2-3, with 11 bases aligning to TRBD2. The V segment lost 3 bases and the J segment 1 base; nucleotides outside the gene matches: 9. This CDR3 has 18 residues. CDR1 is SGHTA and CDR2 is FQGTGA in the germline V gene. CDR3 protein: CASSFLAGGPGGTDTQYF. CDR3 in DNA: TGTGCCAGCAGCTTTTTAGCGGGAGGGCCAGGGGGCACAGATACGCAGTATTTT.

The chain recombines TRBV5-1 with TRBJ2-7; 8 bases align to TRBD2. The CDR3 sequence is 14 residues long. V was pared by 5 bases and J by 4 bases, with 8 bases of the junction left unmatched. Germline CDR1 SGHRS, CDR2 YFSETQ. The CDR3 DNA is TGCGCCAGCAGGGTGTCGGGAGGGCCTTACGAGCAGTACTTC. Its protein is CASRVSGGPYEQYF.

The CDR3 region has the DNA TGTGCCAGCAGCTTGGGACAGGGGATGAACACTGAAGCTTTCTTT. Encoded protein: CASSLGQGMNTEAFF. The chain combines TRBV5-6 with TRBJ1-1; 8 bases line up with TRBD1. V lost 0 bases, J lost 0 bases, and 1 base stayed unmatched. Germline CDR1 and CDR2: SGHDT and YYEEEE. The CDR3 is 15 amino acids. The full variable domain, its missing parts supplied by reference TRBV5-6 and TRBJ1-1, is DAGVTQSPTHLIKTRGQQVTLRCSPKSGHDTVSWYQQALGQGPQFIFQYYEEEERQRGNFPDRFSGHQFPNYSSELNVNALLLGDSALYLCASSLGQGMNTEAFFGQGTRLTVV.

This chain connects TRBV9 to TRBJ2-1; D uncertain. Trimming shortened V by 4 bases and J by 1 base, and 12 bases separated the two germline ends. In germline, CDR1 is SGDLS, CDR2 YYNGEE. This CDR3 is 15 amino acids long. The DNA for the CDR3 is TGTGCCAGCAGCCCCCTGAAAGGGTCCTACAATGAGCAGTTCTTC. It yields the protein CASSPLKGSYNEQFF.

The chain is built from TRBV4-2 and TRBJ2-1, with TRBD2 identical over 7 bases. Unmatched junction bases numbered 18, after V lost 1 base and J lost 9 bases. From germline, CDR1 is LGHNA and CDR2 YNFKEQ. The CDR3 has 18 amino acids. The CDR3 DNA reads TGTGCCAGCAGCCAAGGTTGGATCCAAACGGGAGGATTGGCTGAGCAGTTCTTC. Residues: CASSQGWIQTGGLAEQFF.

The chain links TRBV21-1 to TRBJ2-5; the table's D gene call, TRBD1, was not cross checked with the DNA. TRBV21-1 is annotated as a pseudogene. This CDR3 spans 15 amino acids. CDR3 in DNA: TGTGCCAGCAGCAAAGAGGCTCAGGGGCGAGAGACCCAGTACTTC. Its translation: CASSKEAQGRETQYF.

The rearrangement joins TRBV10-3 to TRBJ2-5; D is undetermined. V lost 4 bases and J lost 5, with 11 bases in between. This CDR3 is built from 13 residues. Germline-derived CDR1 and CDR2 are ENHRY and SYGVKD. The CDR3 DNA is TGTGCCATCAGTGCCGCGGAGCCGGAGACCCAGTACTTC. This translates into CAISAAEPETQYF.

The chain couples TRBV27 to TRBJ2-7; 10 nucleotides line up with TRBD2. Germline V gene lookup returns CDR1 MNHEY and CDR2 SMNVEV (reference sequence). The junction had 6 bases not matched to a gene; V was cut back by 2 bases and J by 8 bases. The length of the CDR3 is 14 residues. The CDR3 is CASSLESGRAQQYF. The DNA for the CDR3 is TGTGCCAGCAGTTTAGAAAGCGGGAGGGCCCAGCAGTACTTC.

The chain uses TRBV5-5 and TRBJ2-1; a possible D gene is TRBD1 (5 bases). Trimming took 4 bases from V and 5 from J, leaving 16 bases between them. Germline CDR1 and CDR2: SGHKS and YYEKEE (reference sequence). There are 15 residues in the CDR3. The CDR3 region is CASSQGPLGHNEQFF. CDR3 nucleotides: TGTGCCAGCAGCCAGGGCCCCCTGGGGCACAATGAGCAGTTCTTC. The full variable domain, in which reference TRBV5-5 and TRBJ2-1 provide the parts outside the CDR3, is DAGVTQSPTHLIKTRGQQVTLRCSPISGHKSVSWYQQVLGQGPQFIFQYYEKEERGRGNFPDRFSARQFPNYSSELNVNALLLGDSALYLCASSQGPLGHNEQFFGPGTRLTVL.

The rearrangement uses TRBV5-4 and TRBJ2-7; 7 positions match TRBD2. V gave up 2 bases and J gave up 5 bases; unmatched junction bases: 16. The CDR3 runs 17 residues. The germline V gene encodes CDR1 SGHNT and CDR2 YYREEE (reference sequence). CDR3: CASSFNLGLVESHEQYF. DNA for the CDR3: TGTGCCAGCAGCTTCAACCTAGGACTAGTCGAGAGTCACGAGCAGTACTTC.

The chain combines TRBV28 with TRBJ1-5; 9 bases are shared with TRBD1. CDR1 is MDHEN, CDR2 SYDVKM, per germline. The CDR3 is 14 amino acids. V lost 7 bases, J lost 5 bases, and 6 bases stayed unmatched. In DNA form, the CDR3 reads TGTGCCAGCAAAAGACAGGGGGTTCATCAGCCCCAGCATTTT. This translates into CASKRQGVHQPQHF.

This chain links TRBV7-2 with TRBJ1-5; possible D gene TRBD1, 6 bases. From germline, CDR1 is SGHTA and CDR2 FQGNSA. Trimming stripped 5 bases from V and 2 bases from J, with 19 bases between. This CDR3 is 17 amino acids long. Here the CDR3 reads CASSQDRRQGGNQPQHF. The CDR3 nucleotides read TGTGCCAGCAGCCAAGACAGGCGGCAAGGAGGCAATCAGCCCCAGCATTTT.

The chain combines TRBV6-5 with TRBJ2-2; D not resolved. The germline CDR1 and CDR2 sequences are MNHEY and SVGAGI. Trimming took off 0 bases at V and 5 bases at J, with 4 bases between the two ends. The CDR3 contains 13 residues. CDR3 DNA: TGTGCCAGCAGTTACTCGACAACCGGGGAGCTGTTTTTT. It codes for CASSYSTTGELFF.

The chain joins TRBV7-6 to TRBJ1-3; TRBD1 aligns across 8 bases. V was clipped by 5 bases and J by 3 bases; unmatched bases: 3. The CDR3 sequence is 14 residues long. The germline V gene encodes CDR1 SGHVS and CDR2 FNYEAQ. In DNA, the CDR3 is TGTGCCAGCAGCCAGGACAGGGTTGGAAACACCATATATTTT. Its translation: CASSQDRVGNTIYF.

The chain couples TRBV27 to TRBJ1-1; D unresolved. Germline loops: CDR1 MNHEY, CDR2 SMNVEV (reference sequence). This CDR3 is 13 amino acids long. V lost 7 bases, J lost 1 base, and 10 bases lay in between. CDR3: CASTPSRNTEAFF. The CDR3 coding sequence is TGTGCCAGCACCCCCAGTCGGAACACTGAAGCTTTCTTT.

The chain is built from TRBV2 and TRBJ1-2; possible D gene TRBD1, 5 bases. Deletions cut 7 bases from V and 3 bases from J, with 15 bases between. This CDR3 has 14 amino acids. CDR1 is SNHLY, CDR2 FYNNEI, per germline. CDR3 coding DNA: TGTGCCAGCACTAGGGCCAGGGCGGACTATGGCTACACCTTC. Its protein product is CASTRARADYGYTF.

In this sample, this clone turned up a few times. At one end, the junction sequence differs from germline, possibly due to a read error. The chain is built from TRBV2 and TRBJ2-7, with TRBD2 identical over 7 bases. The germline V gene has CDR1 SNHLY and CDR2 FYNNEI. CDR3 length equals 16 residues. The CDR3 DNA reads as TGTGCCAGCAGAGAAGGCTTATGGGAGGGCCTCGACGAGCAGTACTTC. It translates to CASREGLWEGLDEQYF.

The CDR3 reads CASSLVNSGITGELFF. The CDR3 DNA reads TGTGCCAGCAGCTTAGTAAATAGCGGGATCACCGGGGAGCTGTTTTTT. The genes are TRBV7-9 and TRBJ2-2, with 8 bases fitting TRBD2. This CDR3 comprises 16 residues. Germline CDR1 and CDR2: SEHNR and FQNEAQ (reference sequence). V shed 1 base and J 4 bases; nucleotides not matched to a gene: 5.

The V gene is TRBV6-1, the J gene TRBJ2-1; D may be TRBD1 or TRBD2 (5 bases each). V dropped 2 bases and J dropped 7 bases, with 21 bases sitting between them. Germline values: CDR1 MNHNS, CDR2 SASEGT. The CDR3 is 17 residues long. The CDR3 DNA reads as TGTGCCAGCAGTGAAACTAGGCTGGACACGGCCCTAAATGAGCAGTTCTTC. This sequence encodes CASSETRLDTALNEQFF.

This clone has a handful of counts. CDR3 region: CASSEPGTGVTEQFF. DNA of the CDR3: TGTGCCAGCAGTGAACCCGGGACAGGGGTCACAGAGCAGTTCTTC. The chain combines TRBV6-4 with TRBJ2-1, with 10 bases lining up with TRBD1. The ends lost 3 bases at V and 10 bases at J; junction bases unmatched: 9. This CDR3 is 15 amino acids long. The germline CDR1 and CDR2 sequences are MRHNA and SNTAGT.

V usage is TRBV7-3 and J usage is TRBJ2-1; TRBD2 matches at 11 bases. The V and J ends lost 5 bases and 8 bases, in that order; junction bases with no gene match: 5. CDR1 SGHTA and CDR2 FQGTGA come from the germline V gene. There are 14 residues in the CDR3. CDR3 in amino acids: CASSLSGRAHEQFF. The CDR3 nucleotides read TGTGCCAGCAGCCTTAGCGGGAGGGCGCATGAGCAGTTCTTC.